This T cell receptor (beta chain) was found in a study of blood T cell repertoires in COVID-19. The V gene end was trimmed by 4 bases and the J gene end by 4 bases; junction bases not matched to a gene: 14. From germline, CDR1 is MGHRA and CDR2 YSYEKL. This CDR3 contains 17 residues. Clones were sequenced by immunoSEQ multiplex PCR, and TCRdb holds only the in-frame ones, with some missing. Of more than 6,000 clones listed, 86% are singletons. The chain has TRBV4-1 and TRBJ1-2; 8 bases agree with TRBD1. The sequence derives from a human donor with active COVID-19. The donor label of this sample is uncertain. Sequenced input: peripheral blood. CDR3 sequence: CASSRTLPGQVSYGYTF. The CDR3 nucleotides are TGCGCCAGCAGCCGCACCCTTCCGGGACAGGTGAGCTATGGCTACACCTTC.